These 22 T cell receptor beta chains were all obtained from the same sample, sequenced in a study of post-analysis software for immune sequencing data. For these TCRs, the target antigens are not known. Libraries were made from TCR beta cDNA, and they carried unique molecular identifiers. TCRdb itself ran the PCR reads through MiXCR, one entry per CDR3 protein. This repertoire shows roughly 650,000 distinct CDR3 sequences, approximately 60% found once; its top ten account for around 11%. Study-wide results and limits: Patients used four to six TRBV segments, including TRBV5-6, TRBV5-1 and TRBV20-1, more often than controls.

Sequenced input: blood. Source of these receptors: a girl under 10 years old with multiple sclerosis.

In this sample, this clonotype turned up a few times. The V call is TRBV27, the J call TRBJ2-5; maybe TRBD1 (5 bases). Germline V gene data show CDR1 as MNHEY and CDR2 as SMNVEV (reference sequence). The CDR3 spans 14 residues. V dropped 6 bases and J dropped 2 bases, with 13 bases sitting between them. CDR3 in amino acids: CASRRGDRQETQYF. Written as DNA, the CDR3 is TGTGCCAGCAGACGCGGCGACAGACAAGAGACCCAGTACTTC.

This clonotype has only one observation. The genes are TRBV12-3 or TRBV12-4 and TRBJ2-3; D gene ambiguous. The CDR3 runs 12 residues. Trimming removed 5 bases at V and 8 bases at J, with 11 bases between. CDR3 DNA: TGTGCCAGCAGTCCAAGGGCTGGTACGCAGTATTTT. Translated, it gives CASSPRAGTQYF.

This clonotype was found a few times. The V and J genes are TRBV29-1 and TRBJ2-3, with D uncertain. The CDR3 extends over 13 amino acids. Trimming removed 8 bases from V and 1 base from J, with 13 bases in between. Germline-derived CDR1 and CDR2 are SQVTM and ANQGSEA. For the CDR3, the DNA is TGCAGCAGTGACGTGCAGGGCACAGATACGCAGTATTTT. Its translation is CSSDVQGTDTQYF.

The rearrangement uses TRBV10-3 and TRBJ2-1; 13 bases align to TRBD2. CDR3 size: 17 residues. V shed 4 bases, J shed 6 bases, and the junction held 9 bases outside the gene matches. CDR1 ENHRY and CDR2 SYGVKD come from the germline V gene. The CDR3 sequence: CAISGKGTSGGGNEQFF. The CDR3 DNA is TGTGCCATCAGTGGGAAGGGTACTAGCGGGGGGGGCAATGAGCAGTTCTTC.

This clonotype was recorded a few times. CDR3 in amino acids: CAISGNYGYTF. The CDR3, as DNA: TGTGCCATCAGTGGGAACTATGGCTACACCTTC. The chain employs TRBV10-3 and TRBJ1-2; D remains ambiguous. CDR1 is ENHRY, CDR2 SYGVKD, per germline. Trimming stripped 4 bases from V and 2 bases from J, with 2 bases between. This CDR3 has 11 residues.

This clonotype turned up a few times. A read error may produce the germline difference seen at one junction end. The gene calls are TRBV5-1 and TRBJ2-3; maybe TRBD1 (6 bases). The CDR3 sequence is 13 residues long. Germline CDR1 and CDR2: SGHRS and YFSETQ. CDR3 amino acids: CASSFEGADTQYF. The DNA of the CDR3 is TGTGCCAGCAGCTTTGAGGGGGCAGATACGCAGTATTTT.

CDR3 DNA sequence: TGTGCCATCAGTGGCCGACTAGCAGCTGGCGGGGGCGAGCAGTACTTC. This translates into CAISGRLAAGGGEQYF. The chain is built from TRBV10-3 and TRBJ2-4, with TRBD2 matching 7 bases. The DNA end is a closer match to TRBJ2-7, so the J assignment may be wrong. CDR3 length: 16 amino acids. The germline CDR1 and CDR2 sequences are ENHRY and SYGVKD.

This clonotype was picked up a small number of times. The gene calls are TRBV6-1 and TRBJ1-1, with TRBD1 identical over 7 bases. Germline-derived CDR1 and CDR2 are MNHNS and SASEGT. The trim removed 6 bases at V and 8 bases at J, leaving 9 bases unmatched. The CDR3 has 13 amino acids. CDR3 residues: CASRDLARGEAFF. The CDR3 region has the DNA TGTGCCAGCAGAGACTTAGCCAGGGGGGAAGCTTTCTTT.

V and J are TRBV6-2 or TRBV6-3 and TRBJ2-3, with D perhaps matching TRBD2 (5 bases). CDR1 MNHEY and CDR2 SVGEGT come from the germline V gene. Trimming removed 5 bases from V and 2 bases from J, with 14 bases in between. The CDR3 covers 15 residues. CDR3 DNA: TGTGCCAGCAGTCGCCGGTGGGAGTACACAGATACGCAGTATTTT. Encoded protein: CASSRRWEYTDTQYF.

The gene calls are TRBV15 and TRBJ2-1; 9 bases agree with TRBD2. Germline CDR1 LNHNV, CDR2 YYDKDF (reference sequence). With V trimmed by 3 bases and J by 4 bases, 7 bases remained unmatched. This CDR3 comprises 16 residues. Here the CDR3 DNA reads TGTGCCACCAGCAGTTTAGCGGGGGACTTTTACAATGAGCAGTTCTTC. Encoded protein: CATSSLAGDFYNEQFF.

This chain joins TRBV29-1 and TRBJ2-5, with 13 bases identical to TRBD2. The germline V gene has CDR1 SQVTM and CDR2 ANQGSEA. The CDR3 sequence is 18 residues long. V was pared by 0 bases and J by 5 bases, with 12 bases of the junction left unmatched. This CDR3 reads CSVEDPTTSGRAWETQYF. CDR3 in DNA: TGCAGCGTTGAAGACCCCACCACTAGCGGGAGGGCCTGGGAGACCCAGTACTTC. Drawing the rest from reference TRBV29-1 and TRBJ2-5, the complete variable domain is SAVISQKPSRDICQRGTSLTIQCQVDSQVTMMFWYRQQPGQSLTLIATANQGSEATYESGFVIDKFPISRPNLTFSTLTVSNMSPEDSSIYLCSVEDPTTSGRAWETQYFGPGTRLLVL.

The rearrangement joins TRBV20-1 to TRBJ2-3; possible D gene TRBD2, 5 bases. V shed 5 bases and J shed 1 base, with 10 bases lying between them. Germline loops: CDR1 DFQATT, CDR2 SNEGSKA (reference sequence). The CDR3 contains 13 residues. The CDR3 is CSAPGIGTDTQYF. CDR3 sequence (DNA): TGCAGTGCTCCCGGGATCGGCACAGATACGCAGTATTTT.

The gene calls are TRBV7-2 and TRBJ2-1; the D is unclear. The germline CDR1 and CDR2 sequences are SGHTA and FQGNSA. V was trimmed by 6 bases and J by 9 bases, leaving 9 bases between them. The CDR3 has 11 residues. The CDR3 nucleotides read TGTGCCAGCAGGGACGGTGGTGAGCAGTTCTTC. Amino acids: CASRDGGEQFF.

This clonotype was counted between two and nine times. The J gene is TRBJ2-1, the V gene TRBV2; the match to TRBD2 covers 7 bases. CDR1 SNHLY and CDR2 FYNNEI come from the germline V gene. This CDR3 has 14 residues. The junction had 10 bases not matched to a gene; V was cut back by 6 bases and J by 8 bases. DNA for the CDR3: TGTGCCAGCAGATGGGAGGGCATCAAGGATGAGCAGTTCTTC. Translated: CASRWEGIKDEQFF. Combining the CDR3 with reference TRBV2 and TRBJ2-1 gives the whole variable domain EPEVTQTPSHQVTQMGQEVILRCVPISNHLYFYWYRQILGQKVEFLVSFYNNEISEKSEIFDDQFSVERPDGSNFTLKIRSTKLEDSAMYFCASRWEGIKDEQFFGPGTRLTVL.

The rearrangement joins TRBV15 to TRBJ2-1, with D tentatively TRBD2 (5 bases). The CDR3 loop spans 17 amino acids. Germline CDR1 reads LNHNV; CDR2 reads YYDKDF (reference sequence). The V end lost 0 bases, the J end lost 4 bases, and 16 bases lay between the germline ends. CDR3 in amino acids: CATSRDNTLAPYNEQFF. CDR3 bases: TGTGCCACCAGCAGAGATAATACCCTAGCCCCTTACAATGAGCAGTTCTTC. The full variable domain, in which reference TRBV15 and TRBJ2-1 provide the parts outside the CDR3, is DAMVIQNPRYQVTQFGKPVTLSCSQTLNHNVMYWYQQKSSQAPKLLFHYYDKDFNNEADTPDNFQSRRPNTSFCFLDIRSPGLGDTAMYLCATSRDNTLAPYNEQFFGPGTRLTVL.

The chain combines TRBV4-2 with TRBJ1-1; D remains unclear. The CDR3 contains 13 residues. The germline CDR1 and CDR2 sequences are LGHNA and YNFKEQ. V was pared by 2 bases and J by 1 base, with 5 bases between. CDR3 sequence (DNA): TGTGCCAGCAGCCAACCCGGGAACACTGAAGCTTTCTTT. It specifies CASSQPGNTEAFF.

This clonotype was found a few times. The chain couples TRBV9 to TRBJ2-1; 11 bases map to TRBD1. Germline lookup yields CDR1 SGDLS and CDR2 YYNGEE. The CDR3 is made up of 15 amino acids. Germline trimming cut 2 bases from V and 9 bases from J; bases unmatched to any gene: 7. In DNA form, the CDR3 reads TGTGCCAGCAGCGTTAGGACAGGGGGCCTTGGTGAGCAGTTCTTC. Its protein is CASSVRTGGLGEQFF.

The genes are TRBV27 and TRBJ2-3; no clear D. The CDR3 totals 11 residues. V was cut by 4 bases and J by 4 bases, with 3 bases left in between. Germline V gives CDR1 MNHEY, CDR2 SMNVEV (reference sequence). The DNA of the CDR3 is TGTGCCAGCAGTTATGCAGATACGCAGTATTTT. Translated: CASSYADTQYF.

This clonotype has only a few counts. The chain recombines TRBV29-1 with TRBJ1-5; D gene uncertain. Germline values: CDR1 SQVTM, CDR2 ANQGSEA. V was shortened by 5 bases and J by 3 bases, with 11 bases between the two germline ends. The length of the CDR3 is 13 residues. The CDR3 DNA is TGCAGCGTTTCGGACGGGAACAATCAGCCCCAGCATTTT. It is translated as CSVSDGNNQPQHF. Looking up the rest from reference TRBV29-1 and TRBJ1-5 gives the full variable domain: SAVISQKPSRDICQRGTSLTIQCQVDSQVTMMFWYRQQPGQSLTLIATANQGSEATYESGFVIDKFPISRPNLTFSTLTVSNMSPEDSSIYLCSVSDGNNQPQHFGDGTRLSIL.

This rearrangement joins TRBV2 to TRBJ1-2; 11 positions agree with TRBD1. The V and J ends lost 7 bases and 3 bases, in that order; junction bases with no gene match: 7. Germline-derived CDR1 and CDR2 are SNHLY and FYNNEI. This CDR3 is 15 amino acids long. CDR3 sequence reads: CASTLWGQGDYGYTF. In nucleotides, the CDR3 is TGTGCCAGCACGCTCTGGGGACAGGGGGACTATGGCTACACCTTC. The full variable domain, its missing parts supplied by reference TRBV2 and TRBJ1-2, is EPEVTQTPSHQVTQMGQEVILRCVPISNHLYFYWYRQILGQKVEFLVSFYNNEISEKSEIFDDQFSVERPDGSNFTLKIRSTKLEDSAMYFCASTLWGQGDYGYTFGSGTRLTVV.

This clonotype was counted only a few times. The chain uses TRBV20-1 and TRBJ2-1; 12 bases agree with TRBD2. The germline V gene has CDR1 DFQATT and CDR2 SNEGSKA (reference sequence). The trim removed 0 bases at V and 9 bases at J, leaving 9 bases unmatched. CDR3 size: 16 residues. CDR3 sequence (DNA): TGCAGTGCTAGAGATCCGAGACTAGCGGGAGCGGGTGAGCAGTTCTTC. Translating it yields CSARDPRLAGAGEQFF.

The chain has TRBV20-1 and TRBJ2-1; D perhaps matches TRBD2 (6 bases). The germline V gene has CDR1 DFQATT and CDR2 SNEGSKA (reference sequence). CDR3 length: 13 residues. Trimming shortened V by 6 bases and J by 5 bases, and 14 bases separated the two germline ends. CDR3 coding DNA: TGCAGTGCAGTAGGGGAGGACCACAATGAGCAGTTCTTC. Translation: CSAVGEDHNEQFF.